A selection of T cell receptor beta chains follows, all from one sample in a study of beta chain features in type 1 diabetes. The assay was immunoSEQ multiplex PCR, and TCRdb's table has in-frame clones only and misses some. The sample lists about 150,000 clones, about 10% seen once, with less than 1.5% in the top ten. Sample: naive CD4+ T cells from blood. These receptors were obtained from a man between 18 and 35 years old in good health. CDR3s include the opening cysteine and the closing phenylalanine or tryptophan. D genes are given only for firm matches. Clone size is stated in some rows and not others, as once, few, many or a class when expanded.

d_gene | abundance | j_gene | v_gene | CDR3aa | CDR3nt
TRBD1 | - | TRBJ1-5 | TRBV7-9 | CASSQGTGGQPQHF | TGTGCCAGCAGCCAAGGGACAGGGGGTCAGCCCCAGCATTTT
TRBD2 | few | TRBJ2-1 | TRBV14 | CASSLGGGHNEQFF | TGTGCCAGCAGCCTCGGGGGGGGCCACAATGAGCAGTTCTTC
TRBD1 | many | TRBJ1-1 | TRBV4-3 | CASSQAGGEAEAFF | TGCGCCAGCAGCCAAGCAGGGGGCGAAGCTGAAGCTTTCTTT
- | - | TRBJ2-5 | TRBV6-5 | CASSYSSLGVVETQYF | TGTGCCAGCAGTTACTCGAGTTTGGGAGTTGTGGAGACCCAGTACTTC
- | few | TRBJ2-2 | TRBV19 | CASSIMRGSNTGELFF | TGTGCCAGTAGTATAATGCGGGGTTCGAACACCGGGGAGCTGTTTTTT
TRBD1 | - | TRBJ1-2 | TRBV27 | CASRPMGRGPSDTF | TGTGCCAGCAGGCCAATGGGCAGGGGGCCATCGGACACCTTC
- | few | TRBJ1-4 | TRBV7-9 | CASSLAIALGNEKLFF | TGTGCCAGCAGCTTAGCGATCGCGCTGGGCAATGAAAAACTGTTTTTT
TRBD1 | - | TRBJ2-7 | TRBV18 | CASSPDRGLYEQYF | TGTGCCAGCTCACCTGACAGGGGGCTATACGAGCAGTACTTC
- | many | TRBJ2-1 | TRBV10-3 | CAISDTQGFYNEQFF | TGTGCCATCAGCGATACTCAGGGTTTCTACAATGAGCAGTTCTTC
TRBD1 | many | TRBJ2-7 | TRBV29-1 | CSVEDGDRAREQYF | TGCAGCGTTGAAGATGGGGACAGGGCTCGGGAGCAGTACTTC
TRBD2 | - | TRBJ2-3 | TRBV4-3 | CASSQAGAGGPIDTQYF | TGCGCCAGCAGCCAAGCGGGAGCGGGGGGGCCTATAGATACGCAGTATTTT
- | - | TRBJ2-2 | TRBV6-1 | CASSPRDWNTGELFF | TGTGCCAGCAGTCCTCGGGACTGGAACACCGGGGAGCTGTTTTTT
- | - | TRBJ2-5 | TRBV5-5 | CASSLSGQETQYF | TGTGCCAGCAGCTTGTCCGGCCAAGAGACCCAGTACTTC
- | few | TRBJ1-1 | TRBV30 | CAWGRLPNTEAFF | TGTGCCTGGGGCAGGCTACCGAACACTGAAGCTTTCTTT
- | - | TRBJ1-5 | TRBV9 | CASSLSNQPQHF | TGTGCCAGCAGTCTAAGCAATCAGCCCCAGCATTTT
TRBD1 | many | TRBJ1-1 | TRBV7-9 | CASSLDAGGRTEAFF | TGTGCCAGCAGCTTAGACGCAGGGGGCAGAACTGAAGCTTTCTTT
- | few | TRBJ2-7 | TRBV21-1 | CASLGRETYEQYF | TGTGCCAGCTTGGGCAGGGAAACCTACGAGCAGTACTTC
TRBD2 | few | TRBJ2-1 | TRBV30 | CAWSVRLAGTNEQFF | TGTGCCTGGAGCGTTCGTCTAGCGGGGACCAATGAGCAGTTCTTC
- | - | TRBJ1-5 | TRBV5-1 | CASSLEGNSNQPQHF | TGCGCCAGCAGCTTGGAGGGGAATAGCAATCAGCCCCAGCATTTT
TRBD1 | - | TRBJ1-2 | TRBV7-6 | CASSPGTGGNYGYTF | TGTGCCAGCAGCCCCGGGACAGGGGGTAACTATGGCTACACCTTC
- | - | TRBJ2-3 | TRBV6-5 | CAISEGRSTDTQYF | TGTGCCATCAGTGAGGGTCGGAGCACAGATACGCAGTATTTT
- | few | TRBJ1-2 | TRBV7-2 | CASSHQGGNYGYTF | TGTGCCAGCAGCCATCAGGGCGGAAACTATGGCTACACCTTC
- | few | TRBJ2-7 | TRBV20-1 | CSARQYYEQYF | TGCAGTGCGAGGCAGTACTACGAGCAGTACTTC
- | - | TRBJ2-7 | TRBV18 | CASSLGQPYEQYF | TGTGCCAGCTCACTTGGACAGCCCTACGAGCAGTACTTC
- | few | TRBJ1-5 | TRBV11-2 | CASSLDVNQPQHF | TGTGCCAGCAGCTTAGATGTAAATCAGCCCCAGCATTTT
TRBD1 | - | TRBJ2-7 | TRBV28 | CASSFTGRQGRNEQYF | TGTGCCAGCAGTTTTACCGGGCGACAGGGGAGGAACGAGCAGTACTTC
- | - | TRBJ1-1 | TRBV4-2 | CASSPTVSDNTEAFF | TGTGCCAGCAGCCCGACAGTCTCAGACAACACTGAAGCTTTCTTT
TRBD1 | few | TRBJ1-2 | TRBV7-2 | CASSTRQGSNYGYTF | TGTGCCAGCAGCACGCGACAGGGTAGCAACTATGGCTACACCTTC
- | - | TRBJ2-7 | TRBV6-1 | CASSFSDSSSYEQYF | TGTGCCAGCAGTTTTTCGGACAGCAGCTCCTACGAGCAGTACTTC
TRBD2 | few | TRBJ2-7 | TRBV5-1 | CASSLPLAGGGNEQYF | TGCGCCAGCAGCCTACCTCTAGCGGGGGGGGGCAACGAGCAGTACTTC
- | many | TRBJ2-3 | TRBV6-1 | CAVDWASSTDTQYF | TGTGCCGTCGATTGGGCGTCTAGCACAGATACGCAGTATTTT
TRBD1 | few | TRBJ2-5 | TRBV7-9 | CASSTGQGNWETQYF | TGTGCCAGCAGCACCGGACAGGGGAACTGGGAGACCCAGTACTTC
TRBD1 | - | TRBJ1-3 | TRBV29-1 | CSVDRGTSGNTIYF | TGCAGCGTCGACAGGGGGACTTCTGGAAACACCATATATTTT
TRBD1 | - | TRBJ2-1 | TRBV5-1 | CASSGRDRGLSYNEQFF | TGCGCCAGCAGCGGCCGGGACAGGGGTCTGTCCTACAATGAGCAGTTCTTC
TRBD2 | - | TRBJ2-5 | TRBV6-5 | CASRQLAKETQYF | TGTGCCAGCAGACAACTAGCGAAAGAGACCCAGTACTTC
TRBD1 | - | TRBJ1-6 | TRBV6-5 | CASSYGDRNSPLHF | TGTGCCAGCAGTTATGGGGACAGAAATTCACCCCTCCACTTT
- | few | TRBJ1-2 | TRBV28 | CASSLSHPEVAGYTF | TGTGCCAGCAGTTTAAGTCACCCTGAAGTGGCTGGCTACACCTTC
TRBD1 | few | TRBJ1-4 | TRBV27 | CASSFQGAGEKLFF | TGTGCCAGCAGTTTTCAGGGGGCTGGGGAAAAACTGTTTTTT
- | - | TRBJ1-4 | TRBV20-1 | CSVGDRGGLFF | TGCAGTGTAGGGGATCGCGGGGGACTGTTTTTT
- | few | TRBJ2-7 | TRBV6-1 | CASSEVGVVYEQYF | TGTGCCAGCAGTGAAGTAGGAGTAGTGTACGAGCAGTACTTC
TRBD1 | - | TRBJ1-6 | TRBV10-3 | CAIALDRDLALHF | TGTGCCATCGCCTTGGACAGGGATTTAGCCCTCCACTTT
TRBD2 | few | TRBJ2-5 | TRBV4-3 | CASSQGLAGGLSQETQYF | TGCGCCAGCAGCCAAGGTTTAGCGGGGGGACTATCCCAAGAGACCCAGTACTTC
TRBD2 | few | TRBJ2-7 | TRBV7-9 | CASSTLPGLAGGPSYEQYF | TGTGCCAGCAGCACTCTTCCGGGACTAGCGGGGGGGCCCTCCTACGAGCAGTACTTC